Sequencing of this T cell receptor beta chain was carried out in a study of T cells expressing NK-cell markers. Study-wide background: The authors derived TCR beta repertoires from sorted CD3+CD56+NKG2C+, CD3+CD56+NKG2C- and CD3+CD56-NKG2C+ T cells. General observations from the study: It was still unclear whether expanded NKG2C+ T cell clones were HCMV specific. One observes that, in a handful of donors, these clonotypes were also the leading ones within the CD3+CD56-NKG2C+ fraction.

Turning to this clonotype: Its antigen is still unknown.

TCRdb re-called the 5' RACE reads and shows each CDR3 protein once, DNA omitted. Recorded here are 150,000 to 160,000 distinct CDR3 sequences; the top ten clones represent less than 40%. CDR1 and CDR2 (germline): MGHRA, YSYEKL. The length of the CDR3 is 15 residues. The sequenced material came from blood T cells: a sorted CD56 or NKG2C T cell subset, CD4+ or CD8+ T cells, or bulk PBMC T cells (not recorded which). This clonotype was sampled from a woman aged 45-65 years in good health. This chain connects TRBV4-1 to TRBJ2-3; no DNA is available, so the TRBD2 call from TCRdb remains unchecked. The CDR3 protein is CASSRLAGNTDTQYF.